Described below is a single T cell receptor beta chain sequence and its context. CDR1 and CDR2 from the germline V gene are LGHNA and YNFKEQ. The CDR3 loop spans 18 amino acids. After removal of 0 bases from V and 11 bases from J, the junction contained 19 bases not matched to a gene. These data are taken from a study of cytomegalovirus exposure and HLA in healthy donors. In the PCR, 60 Vbeta and 13 Jbeta primers were used. Data came from immunoSEQ multiplex PCR; TCRdb stores just in-frame clones and leaves some out. The data contain just under 95,000 clones, more than 60% of them singletons. The TCR was taken from a man aged 50 to 60 in good health and CMV-seropositive. The chain is built from TRBV4-2 and TRBJ2-4; 7 nucleotides align to TRBD1. Sequencing was carried out using PBMCs. CDR3 residues: CASSQDFARTGPVRVQYF. The CDR3 nucleotides read TGTGCCAGCAGCCAAGATTTTGCGCGGACAGGACCTGTTCGGGTTCAGTACTTC.